A single sample gave rise to the 27 T cell receptor beta chains below, sequenced in a study of cytomegalovirus exposure and HLA in healthy donors. Amplification used 60 Vbeta primers and 13 Jbeta primers. Some clones are missing from TCRdb's copy, which holds only in-frame ones; the method was immunoSEQ multiplex PCR. The sample contains under 150,000 clones, 70% to 80% of which appear only once. Input material: PBMCs. The receptors originated from a middle-aged woman in good health and CMV-seropositive.

In this sample, this clone turned up once. The same CDR3 is also encoded by other DNA sequences in this sample. The genes are TRBV6-4 and TRBJ1-2; weak D call: TRBD1 (6 bases). CDR1 is MRHNA, CDR2 SNTAGT, per germline. Trimming left V 4 bases short and J 4 bases short, with 19 bases between. CDR3 size: 16 residues. The CDR3 sequence is CASSVPGQTVFYGYTF. The CDR3 DNA reads TGTGCCAGCAGTGTCCCTGGACAGACGGTGTTCTATGGCTACACCTTC.

This clone occurred a few times. Germline and junction disagree at one end, which may indicate a read error. This rearrangement joins TRBV7-9 to TRBJ1-1; D is perhaps TRBD1 (6 bases). The length of the CDR3 is 15 residues. CDR1 is SEHNR and CDR2 is FQNEAQ in the germline V gene (reference sequence). The chain's CDR3 is CSSSRSTGSNTEAFF. For the CDR3, the DNA is TGTTCCAGCAGCCGCAGCACAGGGTCTAACACTGAAGCTTTCTTT.

The chain recombines TRBV28 with TRBJ2-1; possibly TRBD1 for D (5 bases). Germline loops: CDR1 MDHEN, CDR2 SYDVKM. V was cut by 4 bases and J by 10 bases, with 17 bases left in between. This CDR3 region has 14 residues. The DNA of the CDR3 is TGTGCCAGCAGTTCCCCGACTGCTAGACAGGAGCAGTTCTTC. This gives the protein CASSSPTARQEQFF.

This chain connects TRBV6-1 to TRBJ1-4, with TRBD1 matching 9 bases. CDR1 and CDR2 (germline): MNHNS, SASEGT. The V segment lost 5 bases and the J segment 7 bases; nucleotides outside the gene matches: 5. CDR3 size: 14 residues. The CDR3, as DNA: TGTGCCAGCAGTTGGACAGGGGATACTGAAAAACTGTTTTTT. It encodes CASSWTGDTEKLFF.

The V and J genes are TRBV28 and TRBJ2-3; 9 nucleotides match TRBD1. V was clipped by 6 bases and J by 1 base; unmatched bases: 5. CDR3 length: 15 residues. Germline CDR1 reads MDHEN; CDR2 reads SYDVKM. CDR3 coding DNA: TGTGCCAGCAGCTACAGGGACAGGGGCACAGATACGCAGTATTTT. Protein sequence: CASSYRDRGTDTQYF.

The chain carries TRBV6-5 and TRBJ1-2; D not certain. The CDR3 is made up of 13 amino acids. Per germline, CDR1 MNHEY and CDR2 SVGAGI. V was clipped by 0 bases and J by 8 bases, with 10 bases between them. In DNA form, the CDR3 reads TGTGCCAGCAGTTACTCGGGAGAGCGGGGCTACACCTTC. Its translation: CASSYSGERGYTF.

The chain carries TRBV10-3 and TRBJ2-6; 13 nucleotides align to TRBD2. CDR3 length: 20 residues. Per the germline V gene, CDR1 is ENHRY and CDR2 is SYGVKD. The junction had 14 bases not matched to a gene; V was cut back by 7 bases and J by 2 bases. CDR3 sequence reads: CAITPGLAGARRTGANVLTF. The CDR3 nucleotides are TGTGCCATCACCCCCGGACTAGCGGGAGCAAGGAGGACTGGGGCCAACGTCCTGACTTTC.

CDR3 protein: CASSLFPTSGMSDTQYF. CDR3 DNA sequence: TGCGCCAGCAGCTTGTTTCCGACTAGCGGGATGTCAGATACGCAGTATTTT. This chain uses TRBV5-1 with TRBJ2-3; 11 nucleotides align to TRBD2. Looked up from germline, CDR1 is SGHRS and CDR2 is YFSETQ. V trimming: 1 base; J trimming: 4 bases; junction bases outside the gene matches: 8. The length of the CDR3 is 17 residues.

Points on this clone: Germline and junction disagree at one end, which may indicate a read error. The chain's CDR3 is CASSFGLLTDAQYF. CDR3 nucleotides: TGCGCCAGCAGCTTCGGACTACTCACAGATGCGCAGTATTTT. This chain joins TRBV5-1 and TRBJ2-3; perhaps TRBD2 as D (6 bases). There are 14 residues in the CDR3. Germline CDR1 reads SGHRS; CDR2 reads YFSETQ.

V gene TRBV5-5 combines with J gene TRBJ2-7; the match to TRBD1 covers 8 bases. The germline V gene has CDR1 SGHKS and CDR2 YYEKEE (reference sequence). CDR3 length: 14 amino acids. V lost 4 bases and J lost 3; bases outside the gene matches: 6. CDR3: CASSIGTGFYEQYF. DNA of the CDR3: TGTGCCAGCAGCATCGGGACAGGCTTCTACGAGCAGTACTTC.

This chain links TRBV6-1 with TRBJ1-2, with 7 positions matching TRBD1. This CDR3 contains 15 residues. Germline V lookup: CDR1 MNHNS, CDR2 SASEGT. Trimming took 0 bases from V and 8 from J; bases not matched to a gene: 9. The CDR3: CASSEALGGQIGYTF. In DNA, the CDR3 is TGTGCCAGCAGTGAAGCGCTTGGGGGACAGATAGGCTACACCTTC.

The chain has TRBV29-1 and TRBJ1-2; tentative D call: TRBD1 (5 bases). From germline, CDR1 is SQVTM and CDR2 ANQGSEA. This CDR3 has 13 amino acids. Trimming removed 5 bases at V and 4 bases at J, with 14 bases between. The CDR3 reads CSVISGEAYGYTF. In DNA form, the CDR3 reads TGCAGCGTTATATCGGGGGAGGCCTATGGCTACACCTTC.

Concerning this clone: The junction departs from germline at one end; a sequencing error may be responsible. V gene TRBV6-5 combines with J gene TRBJ1-3; D perhaps matches TRBD1 (6 bases). CDR1 is MNHEY and CDR2 is SVGAGI in the germline V gene. There are 15 residues in the CDR3. The CDR3 DNA is TGTGCCAGCAGTCACTCAGGGGTAGAGGGAAACACCATATATTTT. Its protein product is CASSHSGVEGNTIYF.

V gene TRBV18 combines with J gene TRBJ1-1, with D possibly being TRBD1 (5 bases). This CDR3 is 14 amino acids long. Germline CDR1 and CDR2: KGHSH and LQKENI. Between the trimmed V and J ends, which lost 6 bases and 5 bases, there was a span of 16 bases. The CDR3 nucleotides are TGTGCCAGCTCGCCTGACAGCGACCCGACTGAAGCTTTCTTT. This gives the protein CASSPDSDPTEAFF. The full variable domain, its missing parts supplied by reference TRBV18 and TRBJ1-1, is NAGVMQNPRHLVRRRGQEARLRCSPMKGHSHVYWYRQLPEEGLKFMVYLQKENIIDESGMPKERFSAEFPKEGPSILRIQQVVRGDSAAYFCASSPDSDPTEAFFGQGTRLTVV.

This clone was detected only a few times. The chain has TRBV5-4 and TRBJ2-3; the match to TRBD2 covers 14 bases. The CDR3 totals 17 residues. J gave up 3 bases and V 3 bases, and 6 bases lay outside the gene matches. Germline-derived CDR1 and CDR2 are SGHNT and YYREEE (reference sequence). For the CDR3, the DNA is TGTGCCAGCAGCTCCGGGACTAGCGGGAGTTGGACAGATACGCAGTATTTT. This encodes CASSSGTSGSWTDTQYF.

The gene calls are TRBV11-3 and TRBJ2-1; 9 positions match TRBD2. Trimming removed 3 bases from V and 8 bases from J; junction bases left unmatched: 8. The CDR3 spans 15 residues. Germline CDR1 reads SGHNT; CDR2 reads YENEEA. Written as DNA, the CDR3 is TGTGCCAGCAGCTTCTTAGCGGGAGTGATCCATGAGCAGTTCTTC. It translates to CASSFLAGVIHEQFF.

This clone appeared once. Other DNA sequences in the sample encode the same CDR3. The V gene is TRBV5-4, the J gene TRBJ2-4; 11 nucleotides line up with TRBD2. After removal of 4 bases from V and 11 bases from J, the junction contained 11 bases not matched to a gene. The CDR3 is 15 amino acids. Germline CDR1 is SGHNT and CDR2 is YYREEE (reference sequence). The CDR3 sequence is CASSPVGTLAGVQYF. DNA of the CDR3: TGTGCCAGCAGCCCCGTTGGTACACTAGCGGGGGTTCAGTACTTC. The variable domain in full, with the rest retrieved from reference TRBV5-4 and TRBJ2-4, is ETGVTQSPTHLIKTRGQQVTLRCSSQSGHNTVSWYQQALGQGPQFIFQYYREEENGRGNFPPRFSGLQFPNYSSELNVNALELDDSALYLCASSPVGTLAGVQYFGAGTRLSVL.

The V call is TRBV19, the J call TRBJ2-2; possible D gene TRBD1, 7 bases. V was cut by 1 base and J by 1 base, with 10 bases left in between. The CDR3 contains 16 residues. Germline loops: CDR1 LNHDA, CDR2 SQIVND (reference sequence). The CDR3 nucleotides read TGTGCCAGTAGTATAGGGAGGGGGCTGAACACCGGGGAGCTGTTTTTT. This encodes CASSIGRGLNTGELFF.

The CDR3 loop is CASSVGGQTSTDTQYF. In nucleotides, the CDR3 is TGTGCCAGCAGCGTAGGGGGACAGACTAGCACAGATACGCAGTATTTT. The chain combines TRBV9 with TRBJ2-3, with 7 bases that match TRBD1. This CDR3 has 16 residues. Germline CDR1 and CDR2: SGDLS and YYNGEE. V shed 0 bases, J shed 0 bases, and the junction held 4 bases outside the gene matches.

The chain carries TRBV7-8 and TRBJ1-4; D not certain. Trimming took off 5 bases at V and 5 bases at J, with 18 bases between the two ends. Germline loops: CDR1 SGHVS, CDR2 FQNEAQ. The CDR3 extends over 16 amino acids. The CDR3 coding sequence is TGTGCCAGCAGCCCCCGCGTGGGAGGACTAAATGAAAAACTGTTTTTT. It codes for CASSPRVGGLNEKLFF.

In this sample, this clone turned up once. The chain joins TRBV5-5 to TRBJ2-1, with a weak D call TRBD2 (5 bases). The V end was cut by 2 bases, the J end by 0 bases, with 9 bases between. This CDR3 is built from 15 residues. Germline V gives CDR1 SGHKS, CDR2 YYEKEE (reference sequence). CDR3 nucleotide sequence: TGTGCCAGCAGCTTAGAGGGTAGCTCCTACAATGAGCAGTTCTTC. Its translation is CASSLEGSSYNEQFF. Together with reference TRBV5-5 and TRBJ2-1, the CDR3 gives the full variable domain: DAGVTQSPTHLIKTRGQQVTLRCSPISGHKSVSWYQQVLGQGPQFIFQYYEKEERGRGNFPDRFSARQFPNYSSELNVNALLLGDSALYLCASSLEGSSYNEQFFGPGTRLTVL.

The gene calls are TRBV6-5 and TRBJ1-5, with unresolved D. The CDR3 length is 13 residues. Germline-derived CDR1 and CDR2 are MNHEY and SVGAGI. Deletions cut 6 bases from V and 4 bases from J, with 10 bases between. As DNA, the CDR3 is TGTGCCAGCAGGGTAATGGCAAATCAGCCCCAGCATTTT. This encodes CASRVMANQPQHF.

The CDR3 DNA reads TGCAGCGTGGTCCGGGGTTACGAGCAGTACTTC. As protein: CSVVRGYEQYF. The V and J genes are TRBV29-1 and TRBJ2-7; possibly TRBD2 for D (5 bases). CDR1 is SQVTM and CDR2 is ANQGSEA in the germline V gene. This CDR3 is 11 amino acids long. The ends were cut back, 6 bases at V and 4 bases at J, with 10 bases in the middle.

The J gene is TRBJ2-1, the V gene TRBV7-9; possibly TRBD2 for D (5 bases). V was pared by 5 bases and J by 2 bases, with 10 bases between. Germline V lookup: CDR1 SEHNR, CDR2 FQNEAQ (reference sequence). The CDR3 extends over 14 amino acids. The CDR3 DNA sequence: TGTGCCAGCAGCAAATCCGGGACCTACAATGAGCAGTTCTTC. It codes for CASSKSGTYNEQFF.

The chain employs TRBV6-5 and TRBJ1-2, with 7 bases aligning to TRBD1. CDR3 size: 13 residues. After removal of 4 bases from V and 8 bases from J, the junction contained 7 bases not matched to a gene. Per the germline V gene, CDR1 is MNHEY and CDR2 is SVGAGI. Written as DNA, the CDR3 is TGTGCCAGCAGTTTAAGGGGGCGGGCCGGCTACACCTTC. This translates into CASSLRGRAGYTF.

The V call is TRBV9, the J call TRBJ2-3; 11 nucleotides agree with TRBD1. This CDR3 has 16 amino acids. J was trimmed by 4 bases and V by 3 bases; bases with no gene match: 7. CDR1 is SGDLS and CDR2 is YYNGEE in the germline V gene. CDR3 sequence (DNA): TGTGCCAGCAGCGCCCCGGGACAGGGGGGCGCAGATACGCAGTATTTT. It specifies CASSAPGQGGADTQYF. Full variable domain (outside the CDR3, taken from reference TRBV9 and TRBJ2-3): DSGVTQTPKHLITATGQRVTLRCSPRSGDLSVYWYQQSLDQGLQFLIQYYNGEERAKGNILERFSAQQFPDLHSELNLSSLELGDSALYFCASSAPGQGGADTQYFGPGTRLTVL.

The CDR3 region has the DNA TGTGCCAGCAGCCAAGGGGCGAGTGAAGCTTTCTTT. This translates into CASSQGASEAFF. The V call is TRBV14, the J call TRBJ1-1, with D unclear. CDR3 length: 12 amino acids. In germline, CDR1 is SGHDN, CDR2 FVKESK. V shed 1 base and J shed 7 bases, with 7 bases lying between them.